Listed here is a single T cell receptor (beta chain). The antigen is unknown. Via MiXCR, TCRdb re-called the 5' RACE reads, giving one row per CDR3 protein. The sample consists of 250,000 to 300,000 distinct CDR3 sequences, about 19% of them appearing once. The data are from a study of CD8 T cells in ankylosing spondylitis. General study results and limits: Clones linked with disease were CD8+ and fairly uncommon in the peripheral blood.

There are 15 residues in the CDR3. CDR1 and CDR2 (germline): SGHAT, FQNNGV. The germline V and J ends were trimmed by 0 bases and 8 bases, with 14 bases remaining between them. The genes are TRBV11-2 and TRBJ2-1; D remains unclear. What was sequenced was blood, either unsorted or a sorted T cell fraction (not recorded which). The TCR comes from a male donor with ankylosing spondylitis or in good health (not recorded which). The CDR3 sequence: CASSLDRNWYDEQFF. Here the CDR3 DNA reads TGTGCCAGCAGCTTAGATAGGAATTGGTATGATGAGCAGTTCTTC.